This T cell receptor beta chain was captured in a study of neurological immune-mediated disorders. This clonotype showed up many times. As yet, its antigen is unknown. TCRdb passed the 5' RACE reads through MiXCR, listing each CDR3 protein once. Of under 70,000 distinct CDR3 sequences in the sample, 3% to 4% were seen once. Study findings and constraints: The expanded clones of different subjects shared no CDR3 amino acid sequences (suggesting private repertoires in all groups).

The sample taken for sequencing was PBMCs. The sequence derives from a woman aged 45-59 years with multiple sclerosis.

DNA for the CDR3: TGTGCCAGCAGCCTCGTCCCGGGACTAGCGGACTACAATGAGCAGTTCTTC. This sequence encodes CASSLVPGLADYNEQFF. The rearrangement joins TRBV7-6 to TRBJ2-1, with 11 bases matching TRBD2. This CDR3 spans 17 amino acids. From germline, CDR1 is SGHVS and CDR2 FNYEAQ. V trimming: 5 bases; J trimming: 3 bases; junction bases outside the gene matches: 9.